This T cell receptor (beta chain) was obtained from a study of molecular identifiers for immune sequencing clone quantification. The CDR3 loop spans 18 amino acids. Germline-derived CDR1 and CDR2 are MNHEY and SVGAGI. The J segment lost 2 bases and the V segment lost 6 bases, leaving 16 bases of the junction unmatched. TCRdb recomputed calls from the PCR reads with MiXCR, one row per CDR3 protein. The sample gives about 510,000 distinct CDR3 sequences, roughly 25% of which show up once; roughly 0.77% is in the top ten. Findings and caveats of the study: Highly expanded clone sizes could be underestimated through barcode sharing by identical TCR molecules.

This clonotype was counted ten times or more. The target antigen is unknown. This receptor was taken from a human donor in good health. Some libraries in this study had Jurkat cell RNA spiked in. The chain uses TRBV6-5 and TRBJ1-1; TRBD1 matches 9 bases. Specimen: naive CD8+ T cells from blood, with Jurkat cell RNA spiked in. Described subset: FACS-sorted CD8+CD4-CCR7+CD45RA+ naive T cells. The CDR3 nucleotides are TGTGCCAGCAGGAGGGACAGGGTTGATTTCGATCTTAACACTGAAGCTTTCTTT. Amino acids: CASRRDRVDFDLNTEAFF.